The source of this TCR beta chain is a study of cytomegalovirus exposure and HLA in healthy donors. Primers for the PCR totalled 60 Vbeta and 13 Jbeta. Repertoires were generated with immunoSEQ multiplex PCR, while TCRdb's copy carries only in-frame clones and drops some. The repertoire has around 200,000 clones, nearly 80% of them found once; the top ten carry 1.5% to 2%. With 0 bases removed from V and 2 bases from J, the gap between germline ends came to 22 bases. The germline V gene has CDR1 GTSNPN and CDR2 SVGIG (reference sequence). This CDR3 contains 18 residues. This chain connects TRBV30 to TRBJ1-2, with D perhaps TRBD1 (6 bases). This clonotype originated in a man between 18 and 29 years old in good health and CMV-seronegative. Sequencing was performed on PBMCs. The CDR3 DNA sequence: TGTGCCTGGAGTGTTTCGGAATCGAGCGACAGGCTAAACTATGGCTACACCTTC. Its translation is CAWSVSESSDRLNYGYTF.